These 7 T cell receptor beta chains were sequenced from one sample in a study of blood T cell repertoires in COVID-19. Some clones are missing from TCRdb's copy, which holds only in-frame ones; the method was immunoSEQ multiplex PCR. This sample carries over 200,000 clones, roughly 87% of them seen once, and the ten largest clones take roughly 2%. Sequenced input: peripheral blood. These receptors came from a man aged 35-49 years with active or convalescent COVID-19.

In this sample, this clone turned up many times. The CDR3 DNA is TGTGCCGCCACCCGGACAGGGGTGGGATCACCCCTCCACTTT. Its translation is CAATRTGVGSPLHF. The chain joins TRBV6-5 to TRBJ1-6; 9 bases map to TRBD1. The junction had 12 bases not matched to a gene; V was cut back by 11 bases and J by 10 bases. There are 14 residues in the CDR3. The V gene's germline CDR1 is MNHEY and CDR2 SVGAGI.

V gene TRBV7-2 combines with J gene TRBJ1-1; 8 bases align to TRBD1. There are 15 residues in the CDR3. The J segment lost 4 bases and the V segment lost 3 bases, leaving 7 bases of the junction unmatched. Germline lookup yields CDR1 SGHTA and CDR2 FQGNSA. CDR3 bases: TGTGCCAGCAGCTTTACAGGGGGGGCGATCACTGAAGCTTTCTTT. This sequence encodes CASSFTGGAITEAFF.

The V and J genes are TRBV7-9 and TRBJ2-6; D unresolved. Deletions cut 1 base from V and 4 bases from J, with 11 bases between. Per the germline V gene, CDR1 is SEHNR and CDR2 is FQNEAQ (reference sequence). The CDR3 runs 16 residues. CDR3 nucleotide sequence: TGTGCCAGCAGCTTAGAAGGTGCGGCGGGGGCCAACGTCCTGACTTTC. This encodes CASSLEGAAGANVLTF.

The rearrangement uses TRBV28 and TRBJ2-3; the D gene is possibly TRBD1 (5 bases). Trimming pared 4 bases from V and 0 bases from J, leaving 17 bases between. Germline CDR1 and CDR2: MDHEN and SYDVKM. The length of the CDR3 is 17 residues. This CDR3 reads CASSSIPDTYSTDTQYF. CDR3 nucleotides: TGTGCCAGCAGTTCAATTCCGGACACTTATAGCACAGATACGCAGTATTTT.

The chain joins TRBV3-1 (or the pseudogene TRBV3-2) to TRBJ1-1; D is possibly TRBD1 (5 bases). Trimming left V 2 bases short and J 5 bases short, with 21 bases between. Germline CDR1 LGHDT, CDR2 YNNKEL (reference sequence). The CDR3 sequence is 17 residues long. The chain's CDR3 is CASSQLFTIGAGTEAFF. CDR3 DNA sequence: TGTGCCAGCAGCCAACTGTTTACAATTGGAGCAGGGACTGAAGCTTTCTTT.

This clone was detected a few times. This rearrangement joins TRBV2 to TRBJ1-5, with TRBD1 as a possible D gene (5 bases). The CDR3 consists of 13 residues. The germline gives CDR1 SNHLY, CDR2 FYNNEI. V was cut by 7 bases and J by 4 bases, with 11 bases left in between. CDR3 DNA: TGTGCCAGCACTCCTGACAGAAATCAGCCCCAGCATTTT. Translated: CASTPDRNQPQHF.

This chain uses TRBV9 with TRBJ1-2; 10 bases fit TRBD1. The CDR3 has 14 residues. Germline trimming cut 4 bases from V and 7 bases from J; bases unmatched to any gene: 7. Germline V lookup: CDR1 SGDLS, CDR2 YYNGEE. CDR3: CASSRATGGLGYTF. In DNA form, the CDR3 reads TGTGCCAGCAGCCGCGCGACAGGGGGCCTTGGCTACACCTTC.